These T cell receptor beta chains were read from a single sample in a study of blood T cell repertoires in COVID-19. Libraries were prepared by immunoSEQ multiplex PCR; TCRdb keeps only in-frame clonotypes and omits some of them. The table has approximately 360,000 clones, roughly 90% seen once. Specimen: peripheral blood. The receptor source for this set is a man in his late teens or twenties with active or convalescent COVID-19. Both conserved end residues are part of each CDR3. Fields, in order: clone size, D gene, V gene, J gene, CDR3 protein, CDR3 DNA. D genes are given only for firm matches. A row's size may be missing; if present it is once, few, many or a size class.

size: -
D: -
V: TRBV18
J: TRBJ1-3
CDR3: CASSPNSGARSGNTIYF
DNA: TGTGCCAGCTCACCAAATTCAGGGGCCCGCTCTGGAAACACCATATATTTT

size: -
D: -
V: TRBV6-1
J: TRBJ2-3
CDR3: CASSEGGRDTQYF
DNA: TGTGCCAGCAGTGAAGGTGGGCGAGATACGCAGTATTTT

size: -
D: TRBD1
V: TRBV9
J: TRBJ1-1
CDR3: CASSDGTGNGGTEAFF
DNA: TGTGCCAGCAGCGACGGGACAGGGAACGGAGGCACTGAAGCTTTCTTT

size: -
D: TRBD2
V: TRBV2
J: TRBJ2-7
CDR3: CASVGLVVYEQYF
DNA: TGTGCCAGTGTCGGACTAGTTGTCTACGAGCAGTACTTC

size: -
D: TRBD2
V: TRBV28
J: TRBJ2-4
CDR3: CASSSGTSGNLAKNIQYF
DNA: TGTGCCAGCAGTTCCGGGACTAGCGGGAACCTAGCCAAAAACATTCAGTACTTC

size: -
D: -
V: TRBV6-4
J: TRBJ2-1
CDR3: CASSDELWSEQFF
DNA: TGTGCCAGCAGTGACGAGCTGTGGAGTGAGCAGTTCTTC

size: -
D: TRBD1
V: TRBV5-3
J: TRBJ1-3
CDR3: CARSVEQGPGNTIYF
DNA: TGTGCCAGAAGCGTGGAACAGGGGCCAGGAAACACCATATATTTT

size: -
D: TRBD1
V: TRBV7-8
J: TRBJ1-2
CDR3: CASTQGGRSNYGYTF
DNA: TGTGCCAGCACCCAGGGGGGAAGGTCTAACTATGGCTACACCTTC

size: -
D: -
V: TRBV9
J: TRBJ1-2
CDR3: CASSTGYGYTF
DNA: TGTGCCAGCAGCACAGGATATGGCTACACCTTC

size: -
D: -
V: TRBV18
J: TRBJ2-5
CDR3: CASTDVGVSQETQYF
DNA: TGTGCCAGCACCGACGTAGGGGTTTCTCAAGAGACCCAGTACTTC

size: -
D: TRBD1
V: TRBV28
J: TRBJ1-5
CDR3: CASSLGTGADSNQPQHF
DNA: TGTGCCAGCAGTTTGGGAACAGGGGCAGATAGCAATCAGCCCCAGCATTTT

size: -
D: -
V: TRBV5-6
J: TRBJ1-1
CDR3: CASSLVMNTEAFF
DNA: TGTGCCAGCAGCTTGGTCATGAACACTGAAGCTTTCTTT

size: -
D: -
V: TRBV30
J: TRBJ1-3
CDR3: CASHGRNSGNTIYF
DNA: TGTGCCTCTCATGGTAGAAACTCTGGAAACACCATATATTTT

size: -
D: TRBD1
V: TRBV2
J: TRBJ2-1
CDR3: CASSRTSSKGQGANNEQFF
DNA: TGTGCCAGCAGTCGGACCTCGTCGAAGGGACAGGGGGCTAACAATGAGCAGTTCTTC

size: -
D: -
V: TRBV30
J: TRBJ1-4
CDR3: CAWRGGFEKLFF
DNA: TGTGCCTGGAGGGGAGGTTTTGAAAAACTGTTTTTT

size: -
D: -
V: TRBV6-1
J: TRBJ1-2
CDR3: CASSEAGLGTPGYTF
DNA: TGTGCCAGCAGTGAAGCGGGACTGGGTACCCCAGGCTACACCTTC

size: -
D: TRBD1
V: TRBV4-3
J: TRBJ1-4
CDR3: CASSQGDDRANEKLFF
DNA: TGCGCCAGCAGCCAGGGGGACGACAGGGCTAATGAAAAACTGTTTTTT

size: -
D: -
V: TRBV7-2
J: TRBJ1-6
CDR3: CASKLDSGRQSSPLHF
DNA: TGTGCCAGCAAATTAGATTCGGGTCGGCAATCTTCACCCCTCCACTTT

size: -
D: TRBD2
V: TRBV28
J: TRBJ2-7
CDR3: CASSLAGTKAYEQYF
DNA: TGTGCCAGCAGTTTGGCAGGGACTAAGGCGTACGAGCAGTACTTC

size: -
D: -
V: TRBV7-9
J: TRBJ2-7
CDR3: CASSAGLEKYEQYF
DNA: TGTGCCAGCAGCGCGGGTCTAGAAAAGTACGAGCAGTACTTC

size: -
D: -
V: TRBV4-1
J: TRBJ1-4
CDR3: CASSQTPGDEKLFF
DNA: TGCGCCAGCAGCCAAACACCAGGGGATGAAAAACTGTTTTTT

size: -
D: TRBD1
V: TRBV9
J: TRBJ1-2
CDR3: CASSDGTVYGYTF
DNA: TGTGCCAGCAGCGATGGGACAGTCTATGGCTACACCTTC

size: -
D: -
V: TRBV5-6
J: TRBJ2-5
CDR3: CASSLARVGETQYF
DNA: TGTGCCAGCAGCTTGGCCAGGGTTGGGGAGACCCAGTACTTC

size: many
D: TRBD2
V: TRBV27
J: TRBJ2-1
CDR3: CASSFIERGGAEQFF
DNA: TGTGCCAGCAGTTTCATCGAGCGGGGGGGGGCTGAGCAGTTCTTC

size: -
D: -
V: TRBV6-6
J: TRBJ1-2
CDR3: CASRGAWGGGYTF
DNA: TGTGCCAGCAGGGGGGCCTGGGGTGGCGGCTACACCTTC

size: -
D: -
V: TRBV25-1
J: TRBJ1-1
CDR3: CASSEYGSEAFF
DNA: TGTGCCAGCAGTGAATACGGGTCTGAAGCTTTCTTT

size: -
D: TRBD2
V: TRBV27
J: TRBJ2-1
CDR3: CASSWVAGPYNEQFF
DNA: TGTGCCAGCAGTTGGGTAGCGGGGCCGTACAATGAGCAGTTCTTC

size: -
D: -
V: TRBV19
J: TRBJ1-1
CDR3: CASSIGGVTEAFF
DNA: TGTGCCAGTAGTATAGGGGGGGTCACTGAAGCTTTCTTT

size: -
D: -
V: TRBV7-3
J: TRBJ2-1
CDR3: CASSRGAGYDGDEQFF
DNA: TGTGCCAGCAGCCGGGGAGCGGGTTACGATGGGGATGAGCAGTTCTTC

size: -
D: TRBD1
V: TRBV5-8
J: TRBJ1-1
CDR3: CASSPDRGREAFF
DNA: TGTGCCAGCAGCCCAGACAGGGGACGCGAAGCTTTCTTT

size: -
D: TRBD1
V: TRBV6-5
J: TRBJ2-3
CDR3: CASSRQGSSTDTQYF
DNA: TGTGCCAGCAGTCGACAGGGTTCTAGCACAGATACGCAGTATTTT

size: -
D: TRBD2
V: TRBV19
J: TRBJ2-7
CDR3: CASRMTSGSYEQYF
DNA: TGTGCCAGTCGAATGACTAGCGGGAGTTACGAGCAGTACTTC

size: -
D: -
V: TRBV6-5
J: TRBJ1-1
CDR3: CASRVGTLNTEAFF
DNA: TGTGCCAGCAGAGTCGGGACTCTGAACACTGAAGCTTTCTTT

size: -
D: -
V: TRBV9
J: TRBJ2-7
CDR3: CASSVDGGTYEQYF
DNA: TGTGCCAGCAGCGTAGATGGAGGGACCTACGAGCAGTACTTC

size: -
D: TRBD1
V: TRBV29-1
J: TRBJ1-3
CDR3: CSVGVGQGASGNTIYF
DNA: TGCAGCGTAGGGGTGGGACAGGGGGCTTCTGGAAACACCATATATTTT

size: -
D: -
V: TRBV28
J: TRBJ1-1
CDR3: CASWAGNPEAFF
DNA: TGTGCCAGCTGGGCGGGGAACCCTGAAGCTTTCTTT

size: -
D: -
V: TRBV5-1
J: TRBJ2-1
CDR3: CAIQLGNEQFF
DNA: TGCGCCATCCAACTAGGGAATGAGCAGTTCTTC

size: few
D: TRBD1
V: TRBV18
J: TRBJ2-4
CDR3: CASSRDRVQNIQYF
DNA: TGTGCCAGCTCACGGGACAGGGTGCAAAACATTCAGTACTTC

size: -
D: TRBD2
V: TRBV19
J: TRBJ2-1
CDR3: CATAGDAYNEQFF
DNA: TGTGCCACCGCGGGAGACGCCTACAATGAGCAGTTCTTC